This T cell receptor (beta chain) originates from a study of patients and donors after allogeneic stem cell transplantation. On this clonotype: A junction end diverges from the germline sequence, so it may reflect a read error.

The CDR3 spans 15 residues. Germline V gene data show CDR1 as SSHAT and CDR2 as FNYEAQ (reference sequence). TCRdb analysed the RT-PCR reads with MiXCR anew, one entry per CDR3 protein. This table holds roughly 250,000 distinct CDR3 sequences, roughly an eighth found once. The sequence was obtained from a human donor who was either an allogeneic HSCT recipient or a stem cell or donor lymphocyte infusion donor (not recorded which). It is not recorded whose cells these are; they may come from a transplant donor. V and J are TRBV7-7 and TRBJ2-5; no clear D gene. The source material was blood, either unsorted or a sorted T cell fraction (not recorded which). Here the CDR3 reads CASTLYARYQETQYF. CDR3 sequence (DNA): TGTGCCAGCACCTTATACGCGCGGTACCAAGAGACCCAGTACTTC.